The source of this TCR beta chain is a study of blood T cell repertoires in COVID-19 (dated by TCRdb to the early 2020s). Background on the whole study: Samples from collaborators originated in the United States, Italy and Spain and spanned both the acute and convalescent phases of COVID-19. The repertoires were released in a freely available public database meant as a resource for research on the immune response to SARS-CoV-2. Samples were obtained from the ongoing ImmuneRACE study (first 160 participants) and from over a thousand subjects provided by 6 global collaborators. Deeply sampled blood TCRbeta repertoires from subjects exposed to, actively infected with, or recovered from COVID-19 were included in the dataset. Where HLA class I and class II types were available, the types were taken from metadata supplied by the sample provider, not from assay-based typing. The sample metadata nearly always contained a de-identified subject ID, COVID-19 status, age in years and sex. The prospective study material was composed of cDNA or gDNA derived from T cells, B-cell-depleted T cells, or PBMCs.

In regard to this clone: Its antigen target is currently unknown. No much larger clone is present one base from it, and per-base qualities are unavailable.

TCRbeta CDR3 regions were amplified from genomic DNA using the immunoSEQ Assay, a bias-controlled multiplex PCR. Per the source publication's procedure: The number of nucleated cells in each sample was estimated by amplification of reference gene primers within the assay. Sequence reads were collapsed and filtered to measure the absolute abundance of every unique TCRbeta CDR3 rearrangement. For each sample, productive Simpson clonality was calculated as the square root of Simpson's diversity index over productive rearrangements. Held by TCRdb, this immuneACCESS table contains in-frame sequences only and omits some clones. Under half of the omission traces to an unresolved V gene where checked; the cause of the rest is unknown. V and J calls and clone size follow that table, whereas D and trimming were derived from the DNA. The sample data list 190,000 or so clones, and around four fifths of these were observed just once. Of the sample, under 3% falls within the top ten clones.

Paper-wide results and their limitations: The amount of clinical and demographic metadata varied by source and participant and was provided uncurated.

Looking up the germline V gene yields CDR1 MNHEY and CDR2 SVGAGI. The CDR3, cysteine through phenylalanine, is 15 amino acids long. Only the CDR3 portion is preserved as DNA: 45 bases, with reading frame beginning at the first base. V and J are trimmed by 1 base and 5 bases, and the gene matches miss 4 bases of the junction. The collaborating institutions used their own protocols to collect whole blood in K2EDTA tubes. For TCRbeta analysis, collaborators shipped samples in one of three forms: frozen whole blood, isolated PBMCs, or DNA extracted from either of those sample types. The V and J genes are TRBV6-5 and TRBJ2-5; 10 bases in the junction line up with TRBD2. This TCR derives from a man aged 45-60 years with active or convalescent COVID-19. Sequencing was done on a sample of peripheral blood. CDR3 loop: CASSYWSGRGETQYF. The nucleotide sequence is TGTGCCAGCAGTTACTGGAGCGGGAGGGGTGAGACCCAGTACTTC.